Presented here are 29 T cell receptor beta chains from one specimen sequenced in a study of OX40 agonist ivuxolimab in advanced cancers. Here immunoSEQ multiplex PCR was the method, and the copy in TCRdb shows in-frame clones only, minus some. The sample has some 78,000 clones, about 90% seen once. The sequences come from CD4+ or CD8+ T cells sorted from blood, collected in a trial of the OX40 agonist ivuxolimab. Receptor source: an adult with an advanced solid tumor such as melanoma, head and neck, liver or kidney cancer.

The V gene is TRBV19, the J gene TRBJ1-2, with D hard to call. The CDR3 contains 14 residues. Germline V gives CDR1 LNHDA, CDR2 SQIVND (reference sequence). The V end was cut by 10 bases, the J end by 0 bases, with 15 bases between. The CDR3 nucleotides read TGTGCCACCAGTCCCCTGCAGGCTAACTATGGCTACACCTTC. It specifies CATSPLQANYGYTF.

J is TRBJ2-7 and V is TRBV7-2, with 9 bases aligning to TRBD1. Germline V gene sequence: CDR1 SGHTA, CDR2 FQGNSA. The CDR3 extends over 13 amino acids. V lost 10 bases and J lost 0; bases outside the gene matches: 4. CDR3 protein: CATGQGNSYEQYF. CDR3 DNA sequence: TGTGCCACCGGACAGGGGAACTCCTACGAGCAGTACTTC.

The chain combines TRBV25-1 with TRBJ2-2; 9 bases are shared with TRBD1. Germline trimming cut 6 bases from V and 4 bases from J; bases unmatched to any gene: 6. CDR1 MGHDK and CDR2 SYGVNS come from the germline V gene. This CDR3 has 15 amino acids. The CDR3 DNA is TGTGCCAGCAGACAACCGGGACAGGGCACCGGGGAGCTGTTTTTT. The encoded protein is CASRQPGQGTGELFF. The variable domain in full, completed from reference TRBV25-1 and TRBJ2-2, reads EADIYQTPRYLVIGTGKKITLECSQTMGHDKMYWYQQDPGMELHLIHYSYGVNSTEKGDLSSESTVSRIRTEHFPLTLESARPSHTSQYLCASRQPGQGTGELFFGEGSRLTVL.

V and J are TRBV6-4 and TRBJ2-3; D uncertain. The V end was cut by 0 bases, the J end by 8 bases, with 9 bases between. In germline, CDR1 is MRHNA, CDR2 SNTAGT. There are 13 residues in the CDR3. CDR3 coding DNA: TGTGCCAGCAGTGACTCCAACCCTGGTACGCAGTATTTT. It specifies CASSDSNPGTQYF.

The chain joins TRBV16 to TRBJ2-1, with 9 nucleotides matching TRBD1. Germline CDR1 is KGHSY and CDR2 is FQNENV. CDR3 length: 16 residues. The V segment lost 4 bases and the J segment 5 bases; nucleotides outside the gene matches: 9. CDR3: CASSLPGQGRHNEQFF. CDR3 nucleotides: TGTGCCAGCAGCCTCCCCGGACAGGGGAGGCACAATGAGCAGTTCTTC. The entire variable domain, with the rest obtained from reference TRBV16 and TRBJ2-1, is as follows: GEEVAQTPKHLVRGEGQKAKLYCAPIKGHSYVFWYQQVLKNEFKFLISFQNENVFDETGMPKERFSAKCLPNSPCSLEIQATKLEDSAVYFCASSLPGQGRHNEQFFGPGTRLTVL.

This chain links TRBV4-2 with TRBJ1-1; D is unclear. Germline CDR1 and CDR2: LGHNA and YNFKEQ. Trimming removed 4 bases at V and 8 bases at J, with 11 bases between. The length of the CDR3 is 12 residues. The CDR3 region has the DNA TGTGCCAGCAGCCCCAGGACGGAGGAAGCTTTCTTT. Its protein is CASSPRTEEAFF.

The sample holds a few counts of this clone. The chain has TRBV5-1 and TRBJ1-1; tentative D call: TRBD1 (5 bases). The CDR3 is made up of 13 amino acids. Per the germline V gene, CDR1 is SGHRS and CDR2 is YFSETQ. The V end lost 2 bases, the J end lost 4 bases, and 9 bases lay between the germline ends. CDR3 DNA sequence: TGCGCCAGCAGCTTTTCAGGGAGCACTGAAGCTTTCTTT. It is translated as CASSFSGSTEAFF.

J is TRBJ2-2 and V is TRBV9; the match to TRBD1 covers 7 bases. Germline V gives CDR1 SGDLS, CDR2 YYNGEE. The CDR3 consists of 17 residues. V shed 2 bases, J shed 2 bases, and the junction held 9 bases outside the gene matches. In DNA, the CDR3 is TGTGCCAGCAGCGTGGACGGGGACAGATTAAACACCGGGGAGCTGTTTTTT. Translating gives CASSVDGDRLNTGELFF.

The chain employs TRBV18 and TRBJ1-3, with D unclear. Germline V CDR1 and CDR2: KGHSH, LQKENI. The V gene lost 5 bases and the J gene lost 6 bases, with 8 bases spanning the gap. This CDR3 is built from 12 residues. The CDR3 spells CASSGMANTIYF. CDR3 sequence (DNA): TGTGCCAGCTCAGGGATGGCAAACACCATATATTTT.

The rearrangement joins TRBV7-9 to TRBJ2-1, with 10 nucleotides matching TRBD1. This CDR3 has 15 amino acids. The ends lost 6 bases at V and 3 bases at J; junction bases unmatched: 5. The germline V gene encodes CDR1 SEHNR and CDR2 FQNEAQ (reference sequence). The CDR3 loop is CASSPWTGGYNEQFF. Here the CDR3 DNA reads TGTGCCAGCAGTCCCTGGACAGGGGGCTACAATGAGCAGTTCTTC.

DNA of the CDR3: TGTGCCAGTAGTATTTCCGGGAACACTGAAGCTTTCTTT. Residues: CASSISGNTEAFF. The chain combines TRBV19 with TRBJ1-1; unclear D gene. The germline CDR1 and CDR2 sequences are LNHDA and SQIVND (reference sequence). V was pared by 3 bases and J by 1 base, with 6 bases between. The CDR3 totals 13 residues.

The rearrangement links TRBV4-1 to TRBJ1-1; no firm D call. CDR1 MGHRA and CDR2 YSYEKL come from the germline V gene. Trimming cost V 3 bases and J 4 bases, with 15 bases left between them. The CDR3 has 15 amino acids. DNA of the CDR3: TGCGCCAGCAGCCAGAGGTCTATGCCCTTCACTGAAGCTTTCTTT. Protein product: CASSQRSMPFTEAFF.

V usage is TRBV11-3 and J usage is TRBJ2-1; D call uncertain. The CDR3 is 14 residues long. Trimming took 0 bases from V and 3 from J, leaving 6 bases between them. CDR1 and CDR2 from the germline V gene are SGHNT and YENEEA. CDR3 loop: CASSLDSVYNEQFF. The CDR3 DNA follows: TGTGCCAGCAGCTTAGATTCGGTCTACAATGAGCAGTTCTTC.

The chain uses TRBV7-2 and TRBJ2-1; D might be TRBD1 (6 bases). Trimming stripped 7 bases from V and 1 base from J, with 11 bases between. The CDR3 sequence is 14 residues long. CDR1 is SGHTA and CDR2 is FQGNSA in the germline V gene. This CDR3 reads CASKRGGSYNEQFF. Written as DNA, the CDR3 is TGTGCCAGCAAGAGAGGGGGTTCCTACAATGAGCAGTTCTTC.

This clone was counted once. The chain couples TRBV21-1 to TRBJ2-2; the table's D gene call, TRBD2, was not cross checked with the DNA. TRBV21-1 is described as a pseudogene. The CDR3 loop spans 17 amino acids. This chain's CDR3 is CASSARGGGGVAGELFF. CDR3 bases: TGTGCCAGCAGCGCCCGAGGGGGGGGCGGAGTAGCCGGGGAGCTGTTTTTT.

This sequence joins TRBV7-6 and TRBJ2-2; no reliable D call. Trimming pared 5 bases from V and 4 bases from J, leaving 8 bases between. CDR3 length equals 13 residues. CDR1 and CDR2 (germline): SGHVS, FNYEAQ. CDR3 loop: CASSTLGTGELFF. The CDR3 nucleotides read TGTGCCAGCAGCACCCTCGGCACCGGGGAGCTGTTTTTT.

This rearrangement joins TRBV25-1 to TRBJ1-4; a possible D gene is TRBD1 (5 bases). Germline CDR1 is MGHDK and CDR2 is SYGVNS. CDR3 size: 14 residues. Trimming took off 6 bases at V and 8 bases at J, with 16 bases between the two ends. Here the CDR3 DNA reads TGTGCCAGCAGCGGATGGGGACGGGGAGAAAAACTGTTTTTT. Encoded protein: CASSGWGRGEKLFF.

The chain couples TRBV15 to TRBJ2-3; D is undetermined. Per germline, CDR1 LNHNV and CDR2 YYDKDF (reference sequence). V was cut by 4 bases and J by 5 bases, with 13 bases left in between. The CDR3 length is 14 residues. The CDR3 is CATSTPGAGDTQYF. The CDR3 DNA reads as TGTGCCACCAGCACTCCTGGAGCCGGAGATACGCAGTATTTT.

This chain joins TRBV5-1 and TRBJ1-6, with D unresolved. V was trimmed by 3 bases and J by 8 bases, leaving 18 bases between them. In germline, CDR1 is SGHRS, CDR2 YFSETQ. The CDR3 contains 16 residues. In nucleotides, the CDR3 is TGCGCCAGCAGCTCTGGAGCGGGCACCATCTATTCACCCCTCCACTTT. Translated, it gives CASSSGAGTIYSPLHF. Full variable domain (outside the CDR3, taken from reference TRBV5-1 and TRBJ1-6): KAGVTQTPRYLIKTRGQQVTLSCSPISGHRSVSWYQQTPGQGLQFLFEYFSETQRNKGNFPGRFSGRQFSNSRSEMNVSTLELGDSALYLCASSSGAGTIYSPLHFGNGTRLTVT.

V and J are TRBV19 and TRBJ1-5; D is undetermined. The germline V gene encodes CDR1 LNHDA and CDR2 SQIVND (reference sequence). V lost 11 bases and J lost 0, with 11 bases in between. The length of the CDR3 is 13 residues. The CDR3 region is CAGGVNSNQPQHF. The CDR3 region has the DNA TGTGCCGGTGGGGTAAATAGCAATCAGCCCCAGCATTTT. Using reference TRBV19 and TRBJ1-5 for the parts outside the CDR3, the full variable domain is DGGITQSPKYLFRKEGQNVTLSCEQNLNHDAMYWYRQDPGQGLRLIYYSQIVNDFQKGDIAEGYSVSREKKESFPLTVTSAQKNPTAFYLCAGGVNSNQPQHFGDGTRLSIL.

V is TRBV9 and J is TRBJ1-2; D not certain. The ends were cut back, 4 bases at V and 0 bases at J, with 7 bases in the middle. Germline CDR1 is SGDLS and CDR2 is YYNGEE. The CDR3 consists of 13 residues. The CDR3: CASSLGANYGYTF. CDR3 in DNA: TGTGCCAGCAGCCTCGGTGCTAACTATGGCTACACCTTC.

The chain uses TRBV18 and TRBJ1-5; D possibly corresponds to TRBD1 (6 bases). Germline V gene sequence: CDR1 KGHSH, CDR2 LQKENI. This CDR3 has 13 residues. Trimming shortened V by 4 bases and J by 4 bases, and 8 bases separated the two germline ends. Written as DNA, the CDR3 is TGTGCCAGCTCACAGGGGGAGAATCAGCCCCAGCATTTT. Protein sequence: CASSQGENQPQHF.

The genes are TRBV5-1 and TRBJ2-2, with unresolved D. The CDR3 totals 16 residues. The V gene lost 2 bases and the J gene lost 1 base, with 12 bases spanning the gap. Germline values: CDR1 SGHRS, CDR2 YFSETQ. CDR3 in amino acids: CASSLTPAGNTGELFF. In nucleotides, the CDR3 is TGCGCCAGCAGCTTAACGCCCGCTGGGAACACCGGGGAGCTGTTTTTT.

The chain uses TRBV19 and TRBJ1-2; maybe TRBD1 (6 bases). Per germline, CDR1 LNHDA and CDR2 SQIVND (reference sequence). This CDR3 is built from 14 residues. V was cut by 6 bases and J by 4 bases, with 15 bases left in between. The CDR3 is CASRSAGAPYGYTF. The CDR3 DNA follows: TGTGCCAGTAGATCGGCAGGGGCACCCTATGGCTACACCTTC.

This chain connects TRBV14 to TRBJ1-4, with TRBD1 matching over 7 bases. The junction had 8 bases not matched to a gene; V was cut back by 4 bases and J by 6 bases. This CDR3 spans 15 amino acids. Germline assignment: CDR1 SGHDN and CDR2 FVKESK. The CDR3 DNA reads TGTGCCAGCAGCCCTTTACAGGGGTCCTATGAAAAACTGTTTTTT. The encoded protein is CASSPLQGSYEKLFF.

The chain links TRBV19 to TRBJ2-5; TRBD2 matches at 8 bases. Germline CDR1 is LNHDA and CDR2 is SQIVND (reference sequence). Trimming at V came to 4 bases and at J to 0 bases, leaving 7 bases not matched to a gene. The CDR3 length is 16 residues. The CDR3 loop is CASSTSGGADQETQYF. The CDR3 coding sequence is TGTGCCAGTAGTACCTCCGGGGGGGCAGACCAAGAGACCCAGTACTTC.

The chain is built from TRBV11-3 and TRBJ2-2, with 12 bases matching TRBD2. Germline CDR1 reads SGHNT; CDR2 reads YENEEA. V gave up 4 bases and J gave up 3 bases; unmatched junction bases: 3. The CDR3 is made up of 16 amino acids. CDR3 nucleotide sequence: TGTGCCAGCAGCTCCTGGACTAGCGGGGACACCGGGGAGCTGTTTTTT. This translates into CASSSWTSGDTGELFF.

V gene TRBV28 combines with J gene TRBJ2-5; D remains unclear. Trimming left V 10 bases short and J 5 bases short, with 14 bases between. The CDR3 is 12 amino acids. Germline values: CDR1 MDHEN, CDR2 SYDVKM. The CDR3 sequence is CATHSAGETQYF. As DNA, the CDR3 is TGTGCCACCCATTCCGCCGGGGAGACCCAGTACTTC. Variable domain in full (rest from reference TRBV28 and TRBJ2-5): DVKVTQSSRYLVKRTGEKVFLECVQDMDHENMFWYRQDPGLGLRLIYFSYDVKMKEKGDIPEGYSVSREKKERFSLILESASTNQTSMYLCATHSAGETQYFGPGTRLLVL.

The CDR3 bases are TGTGCCAGCAGCTATAGAACTGAAGCTTTCTTT. It yields the protein CASSYRTEAFF. The chain links TRBV11-1 to TRBJ1-1; no clear D gene. The V gene's germline CDR1 is SGHAT and CDR2 FQDESV (reference sequence). The CDR3 totals 11 residues. With 4 bases removed from V and 5 bases from J, the gap between germline ends came to 5 bases.